This paragraph reports one T cell receptor beta chain. This clone was observed once. Which antigen it targets is not known. Base qualities were left out, and no much larger clone turns up one base away. The data originate from a study of blood T cell repertoires in COVID-19 (TCRdb year 2020). The study in broad terms: Recovered participants in ImmuneRACE Cohort 3 were defined as having two consecutive negative NP/OP PCR tests, clearance from a healthcare professional, or resolution of symptoms. The collaborator samples originated in the United States, Italy and Spain and spanned the acute and convalescent phases of COVID-19. The material from the prospective study consisted of cDNA or gDNA derived from T cells, B-cell-depleted T cells, or PBMCs. Subjects who had been exposed to COVID-19, were actively infected with it, or had recovered from it provided the deeply sampled blood TCRbeta repertoires that made up the dataset. The repertoires were released in a freely available public database intended as a resource for research on the immune response to SARS-CoV-2. Samples were obtained from the ongoing ImmuneRACE study (first 160 participants) and from over 1,000 subjects provided by 6 global collaborators. Nearly every sample came with metadata listing a de-identified subject ID, COVID-19 status, age in years and sex. Where HLA class I and class II types were available, the types were taken from metadata supplied by the sample provider, not from assay-based typing. Study-level results and caveats: Clinical and demographic metadata were provided uncurated, with the amount varying by source and participant.

CDR1 and CDR2 (SGHNT, YENEEA) derive from the germline V gene. Including the terminal cysteine and phenylalanine, the CDR3 comprises 18 residues. The retained sequence is limited to the CDR3, 54 bases, with the frame set at the first base. V is shortened by 4 bases, J by 0 bases, and the region joining them spans 22 bases. The immunoSEQ Assay, a bias-controlled multiplex PCR, was used to amplify TCRbeta CDR3 regions from genomic DNA. Per the authors' processing: The number of nucleated cells in each sample was estimated by amplification of reference gene primers within the assay. Sequence reads were collapsed and filtered to measure the absolute abundance of every unique TCRbeta CDR3 rearrangement. For each sample, productive Simpson clonality was calculated by taking the square root of Simpson's diversity index across productive rearrangements. Held by TCRdb, this immuneACCESS table contains in-frame sequences only and omits some clones. Under half of the omission traces to an unresolved V gene where checked; the cause of the rest is unknown. The DNA was the basis for D and trimming; V, J and clone size are from that table. The sample contains roughly 200,000 clones, about 85% of them found a single time. The ten largest account for around 24% of the sample.

Participants in the prospective study were aged 18 to 89 years, lived in about two dozen United States geographic areas, and enrolled through a virtual design. In the prospective study, participants were assigned to cohorts based on the clinical history participants reported in a screening survey and a study questionnaire. In the prospective study, mobile phlebotomists collected whole blood, serum and a nasopharyngeal or oropharyngeal swab from each participant. Participants in the prospective study had the option to provide additional blood draws and questionnaires over a roughly 2-month period. Before DNA extraction, prospective study blood samples were shipped either frozen or at room temperature.

The chain is made from TRBV11-3 and TRBJ2-7; a tentative D call is TRBD1 (6 bases match). The source material was PBMCs or T cells enriched from blood (not recorded which). This clonotype was obtained from a woman between 40 and 55 years old in a cohort exposed to, infected with or recovered from COVID-19 (not recorded which). In nucleotides, the sequence is TGTGCCAGCAGCTGGACAGTACCGGACGCTAGCCGCTCCTACGAGCAGTACTTC. Its coded protein is CASSWTVPDASRSYEQYF.